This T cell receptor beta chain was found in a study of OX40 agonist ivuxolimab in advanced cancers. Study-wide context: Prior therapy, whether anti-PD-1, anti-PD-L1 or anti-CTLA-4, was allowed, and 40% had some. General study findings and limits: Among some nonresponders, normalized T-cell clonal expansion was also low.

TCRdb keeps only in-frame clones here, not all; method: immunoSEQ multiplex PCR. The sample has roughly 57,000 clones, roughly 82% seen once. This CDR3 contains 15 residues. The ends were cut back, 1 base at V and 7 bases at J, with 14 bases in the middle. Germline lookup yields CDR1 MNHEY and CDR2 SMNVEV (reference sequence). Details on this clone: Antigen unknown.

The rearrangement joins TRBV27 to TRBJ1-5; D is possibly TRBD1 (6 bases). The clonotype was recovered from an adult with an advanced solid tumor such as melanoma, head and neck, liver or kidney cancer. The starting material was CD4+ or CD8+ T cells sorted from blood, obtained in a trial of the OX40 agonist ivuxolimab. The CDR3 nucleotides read TGTGCCAGCAGTTTATTGGGCAGGGGTGGACAGCCCCAGCATTTT. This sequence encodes CASSLLGRGGQPQHF.